These 5 T cell receptor beta chains came from one sample sequenced in a study of control samples from healthy donors and cancer patients. Libraries were prepared by immunoSEQ multiplex PCR; TCRdb keeps only in-frame clonotypes and omits some of them. The profile covers about 150,000 clones, with roughly 94% appearing a single time and around 5.4% taken by the ten largest. Sequencing used blood. Every receptor here comes from a man aged 35 to 55 in good health.

The chain employs TRBV6-5 and TRBJ2-1, with 8 nucleotides matching TRBD2. This CDR3 region has 16 residues. Trimming at V came to 4 bases and at J to 8 bases, leaving 13 bases not matched to a gene. CDR1 and CDR2 (germline): MNHEY, SVGAGI. The CDR3 DNA reads as TGTGCCAGCAGTTCTGCAGTAGCGGGGCTCGGGGATGAGCAGTTCTTC. Amino acid sequence: CASSSAVAGLGDEQFF.

The genes are TRBV11-2 and TRBJ2-7, with 9 bases lining up with TRBD1. CDR1 and CDR2 (germline): SGHAT, FQNNGV. V shed 0 bases, J shed 4 bases, and the junction held 4 bases outside the gene matches. The CDR3 has 15 amino acids. The CDR3 DNA reads as TGTGCCAGCAGCTTAGAGGGACAGGGAAAGTACGAGCAGTACTTC. This gives the protein CASSLEGQGKYEQYF.

The chain employs TRBV6-6 and TRBJ2-3; D perhaps matches TRBD2 (6 bases). The V gene lost 2 bases and the J gene lost 4 bases, with 10 bases spanning the gap. Germline assignment: CDR1 MNHNY and CDR2 SVGAGI (reference sequence). This CDR3 has 14 residues. The CDR3 DNA reads as TGTGCCAGCAGTTACGGCGCGGGGTCAGATACGCAGTATTTT. Translating it yields CASSYGAGSDTQYF.

This chain joins TRBV7-9 and TRBJ2-2, with a tentative D call TRBD1 (5 bases). Trimming pared 2 bases from V and 6 bases from J, leaving 19 bases between. Looked up from germline, CDR1 is SEHNR and CDR2 is FQNEAQ (reference sequence). There are 17 residues in the CDR3. CDR3 amino acids: CASSLPVQGIVAGELFF. The CDR3 DNA is TGTGCCAGCAGCTTACCAGTGCAGGGAATAGTTGCCGGGGAGCTGTTTTTT.

The CDR3 DNA follows: TGTGCCAGCAGCTTCGACGGGGGGACCTACGAGCAGTACTTC. This translates into CASSFDGGTYEQYF. V is TRBV5-4 and J is TRBJ2-7, with TRBD2 matching over 7 bases. V lost 2 bases, J lost 2 bases, and 4 bases stayed unmatched. CDR3 length equals 14 residues. CDR1 is SGHNT, CDR2 YYREEE, per germline (reference sequence).